These 14 T cell receptor beta chains came from one sample sequenced in a study of brain metastases from non-small cell lung cancer. Generated by immunoSEQ multiplex PCR, the TCRdb table keeps only in-frame clones and is missing some. The sample has almost 4,500 clones, about 80% seen once; the top ten hold around 6.2%. Sequencing was carried out using tumor-adjacent normal tissue. Receptor source: a donor at least 40 years old with non-small cell lung cancer.

The chain uses TRBV10-2 and TRBJ1-2; 9 bases are shared with TRBD1. The J segment lost 8 bases and the V segment lost 8 bases, leaving 9 bases of the junction unmatched. The V gene's germline CDR1 is WSHSY and CDR2 SAAADI. This CDR3 is built from 13 residues. Written as DNA, the CDR3 is TGCGCCAGCGGGTCCGGGACAGGGAACGGCTACACCTTC. This gives the protein CASGSGTGNGYTF.

As regards this clone: Sequence at one end of the junction differs from germline and may be a read error. Distinct nucleotide sequences in the sample also encode this CDR3. V and J are TRBV14 and TRBJ1-2; unclear D gene. This CDR3 is built from 13 residues. CDR1 is SGHDN, CDR2 FVKESK, per germline. CDR3 coding DNA: TGTGCCAGTAGCCCCCGTGATTTCTATGGCTACACCTTC. Amino acid sequence: CASSPRDFYGYTF. Filled out from reference TRBV14 and TRBJ1-2, the complete variable domain reads EAGVTQFPSHSVIEKGQTVTLRCDPISGHDNLYWYRRVMGKEIKFLLHFVKESKQDESGMPNNRFLAERTGGTYSTLKVQPAELEDSGVYFCASSPRDFYGYTFGSGTRLTVV.

The chain employs TRBV6-1 and TRBJ1-2; TRBD1 matches 12 bases. CDR3 length: 14 residues. Germline trimming cut 5 bases from V and 7 bases from J; bases unmatched to any gene: 5. CDR1 and CDR2 from the germline V gene are MNHNS and SASEGT. The CDR3 nucleotides are TGTGCCAGCAGTAAGGGACAGGGGGCGATTGGCTACACCTTC. It translates to CASSKGQGAIGYTF.

J is TRBJ2-7 and V is TRBV1; TRBD1, the D gene given by the table, was not confirmed from the DNA. TRBV1 is a recognized pseudogene. CDR3 length: 16 residues. The CDR3 here is CTSSQPPGTGGYEQYF. The DNA of the CDR3 is TGCACCAGCAGCCAACCTCCTGGGACAGGGGGCTACGAGCAGTACTTC.

This clone was seen once. The rearrangement links TRBV3-1 (or the pseudogene TRBV3-2) to TRBJ2-5, with D hard to call. Trimming took off 4 bases at V and 5 bases at J, with 8 bases between the two ends. Germline V gene data show CDR1 as LGHDT and CDR2 as YNNKEL (reference sequence). The CDR3 runs to 12 residues. Here the CDR3 DNA reads TGTGCCAGCAGCCCCGAGACGGAGACCCAGTACTTC. Residues: CASSPETETQYF.

V is TRBV11-3 and J is TRBJ2-3; TRBD2 aligns across 13 bases. Trimming cost V 4 bases and J 6 bases; bases outside gene matches: 4. Germline assignment: CDR1 SGHNT and CDR2 YENEEA. CDR3 size: 15 residues. Here the CDR3 reads CASSSGLAGDDTQYF. The CDR3 DNA reads as TGTGCCAGCAGCTCAGGACTAGCGGGAGATGATACGCAGTATTTT.

The chain couples TRBV5-1 to TRBJ2-2; D perhaps matches TRBD1 (6 bases). The CDR3 covers 15 residues. V lost 4 bases and J lost 6, with 16 bases in between. Per germline, CDR1 SGHRS and CDR2 YFSETQ. CDR3 protein: CASSLTDRPPGELFF. CDR3 DNA: TGCGCCAGCAGCCTAACTGACAGGCCCCCCGGGGAGCTGTTTTTT.

This clone was picked up a small number of times. This chain uses TRBV4-1 with TRBJ2-1, with 9 bases matching TRBD1. The germline V gene has CDR1 MGHRA and CDR2 YSYEKL. This CDR3 is 16 amino acids long. The V segment lost 4 bases and the J segment 8 bases; nucleotides outside the gene matches: 12. Here the CDR3 DNA reads TGCGCCAGCAGCCCGCCAGGGACAGGGCTAGGTGATGAGCAGTTCTTC. The encoded protein is CASSPPGTGLGDEQFF.

The rearrangement uses TRBV7-8 and TRBJ1-3; D possibly corresponds to TRBD1 (6 bases). CDR1 and CDR2 (germline): SGHVS, FQNEAQ. The CDR3 contains 12 residues. V was cut by 5 bases and J by 7 bases, with 9 bases left in between. Written as DNA, the CDR3 is TGTGCCAGCAGCCTAAGGGGGAACACCATATATTTT. Its translation: CASSLRGNTIYF.

The J gene is TRBJ2-5, the V gene TRBV5-5, with D possibly being TRBD2 (5 bases). Trimming took 7 bases from V and 0 from J, leaving 10 bases between them. This CDR3 has 13 amino acids. Germline V CDR1 and CDR2: SGHKS, YYEKEE (reference sequence). The CDR3 loop reads CASQSGNQETQYF. DNA of the CDR3: TGTGCCAGCCAATCCGGGAACCAAGAGACCCAGTACTTC. Combining the CDR3 with reference TRBV5-5 and TRBJ2-5 gives the whole variable domain DAGVTQSPTHLIKTRGQQVTLRCSPISGHKSVSWYQQVLGQGPQFIFQYYEKEERGRGNFPDRFSARQFPNYSSELNVNALLLGDSALYLCASQSGNQETQYFGPGTRLLVL.

This sequence joins TRBV27 and TRBJ1-2; D ambiguous. CDR3 size: 15 residues. The V gene's germline CDR1 is MNHEY and CDR2 SMNVEV (reference sequence). The V end was cut by 3 bases, the J end by 8 bases, with 19 bases between. DNA of the CDR3: TGTGCCAGCAGTTTTCTCACGGAGATTGGGGTCGGCTACACCTTC. Translating gives CASSFLTEIGVGYTF.

As regards this clone: The identical CDR3 is also encoded by other nucleotide sequences in the sample. The chain uses TRBV4-1 and TRBJ2-2; 9 nucleotides agree with TRBD2. V gave up 2 bases and J gave up 8 bases; unmatched junction bases: 21. This CDR3 is 20 amino acids long. CDR1 and CDR2 from the germline V gene are MGHRA and YSYEKL. Here the CDR3 DNA reads TGCGCCAGCAGCCAAACTCCGGGACTAGCACCCAACAAGGGGACTGGGGAGCTGTTTTTT. It is translated as CASSQTPGLAPNKGTGELFF.

With regard to this clone: Relative to the germline gene, one junction end is altered; a read error may explain this. The same CDR3 can be traced to other DNA sequences in this sample. V is TRBV28 and J is TRBJ1-2; D not resolved. The germline CDR1 and CDR2 sequences are MDHEN and SYDVKM. The CDR3 loop spans 17 amino acids. CDR3 in amino acids: CASSRRSPLGLGYGYTF. CDR3 bases: TGTGCTAGCAGTCGACGATCCCCTCTGGGGTTGGGGTATGGCTACACCTTC.

The chain links TRBV2 to TRBJ2-7; 10 bases fit TRBD1. CDR1 is SNHLY and CDR2 is FYNNEI in the germline V gene. J was trimmed by 2 bases and V by 9 bases; bases with no gene match: 7. The CDR3 length is 14 residues. The CDR3 DNA sequence: TGTGCCAGTGCCGGGACAGGGGTCCCCTACGAGCAGTACTTC. Protein: CASAGTGVPYEQYF.